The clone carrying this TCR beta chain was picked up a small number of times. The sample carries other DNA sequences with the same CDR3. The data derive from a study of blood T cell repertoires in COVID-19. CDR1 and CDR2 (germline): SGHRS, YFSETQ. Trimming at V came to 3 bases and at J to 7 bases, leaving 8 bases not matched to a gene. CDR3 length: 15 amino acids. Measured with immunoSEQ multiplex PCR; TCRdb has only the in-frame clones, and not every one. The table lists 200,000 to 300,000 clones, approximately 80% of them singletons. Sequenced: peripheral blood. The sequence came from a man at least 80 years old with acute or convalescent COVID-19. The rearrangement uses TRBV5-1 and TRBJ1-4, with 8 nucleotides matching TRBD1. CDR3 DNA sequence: TGCGCCAGCAGCTCATCCGGGACAGGAGGTGAAAAACTGTTTTTT. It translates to CASSSSGTGGEKLFF.